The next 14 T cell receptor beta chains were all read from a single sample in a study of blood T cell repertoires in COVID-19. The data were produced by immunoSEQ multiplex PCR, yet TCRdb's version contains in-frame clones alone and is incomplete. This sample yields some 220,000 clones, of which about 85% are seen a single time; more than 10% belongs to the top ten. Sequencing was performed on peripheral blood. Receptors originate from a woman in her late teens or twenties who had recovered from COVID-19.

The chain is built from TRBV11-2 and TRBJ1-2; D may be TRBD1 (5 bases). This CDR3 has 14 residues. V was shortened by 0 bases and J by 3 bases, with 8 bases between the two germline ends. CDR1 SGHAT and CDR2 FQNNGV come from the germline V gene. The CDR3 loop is CASSLDQGYYGYTF. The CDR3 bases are TGTGCCAGCAGCTTAGATCAGGGATACTATGGCTACACCTTC.

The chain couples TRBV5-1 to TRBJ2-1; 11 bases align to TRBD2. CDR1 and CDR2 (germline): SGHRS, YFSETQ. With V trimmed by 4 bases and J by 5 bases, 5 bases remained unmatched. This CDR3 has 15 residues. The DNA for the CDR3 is TGCGCCAGCAGCACTTTAGCGGGAGGGGACAATGAGCAGTTCTTC. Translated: CASSTLAGGDNEQFF.

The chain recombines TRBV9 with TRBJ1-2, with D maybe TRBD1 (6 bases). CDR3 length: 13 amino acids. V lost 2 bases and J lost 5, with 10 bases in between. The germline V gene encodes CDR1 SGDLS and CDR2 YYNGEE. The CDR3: CASSVSGTYGYTF. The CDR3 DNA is TGTGCCAGCAGCGTTTCCGGGACATATGGCTACACCTTC.

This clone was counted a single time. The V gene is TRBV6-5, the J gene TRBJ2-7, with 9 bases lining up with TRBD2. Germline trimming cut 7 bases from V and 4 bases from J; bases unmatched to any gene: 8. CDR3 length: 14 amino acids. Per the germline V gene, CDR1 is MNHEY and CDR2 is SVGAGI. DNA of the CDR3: TGTGCCAGCAATCCGGCGGGAGGGGAGTACGAGCAGTACTTC. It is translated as CASNPAGGEYEQYF.

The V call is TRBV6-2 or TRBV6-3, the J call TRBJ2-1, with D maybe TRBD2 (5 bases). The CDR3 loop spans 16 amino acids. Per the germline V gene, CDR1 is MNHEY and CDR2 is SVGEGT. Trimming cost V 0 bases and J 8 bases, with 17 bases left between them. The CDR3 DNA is TGTGCCAGCAGTTACTCCCGGGATTTAAGCGTATATGAGCAGTTCTTC. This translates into CASSYSRDLSVYEQFF.

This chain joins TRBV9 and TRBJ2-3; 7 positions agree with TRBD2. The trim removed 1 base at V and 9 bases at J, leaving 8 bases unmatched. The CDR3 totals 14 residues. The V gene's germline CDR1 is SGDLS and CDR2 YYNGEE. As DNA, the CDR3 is TGTGCCAGCAGCGTACGGGATCCGGGAGGCACGCAGTATTTT. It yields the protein CASSVRDPGGTQYF. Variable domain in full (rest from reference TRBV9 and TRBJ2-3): DSGVTQTPKHLITATGQRVTLRCSPRSGDLSVYWYQQSLDQGLQFLIQYYNGEERAKGNILERFSAQQFPDLHSELNLSSLELGDSALYFCASSVRDPGGTQYFGPGTRLTVL.

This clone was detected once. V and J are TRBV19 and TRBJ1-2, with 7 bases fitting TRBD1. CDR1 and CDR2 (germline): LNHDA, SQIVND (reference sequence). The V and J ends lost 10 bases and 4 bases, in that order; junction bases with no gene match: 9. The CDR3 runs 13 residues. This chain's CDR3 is CATSDRDGYGYTF. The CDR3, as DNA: TGTGCCACCTCAGACAGGGATGGCTATGGCTACACCTTC.

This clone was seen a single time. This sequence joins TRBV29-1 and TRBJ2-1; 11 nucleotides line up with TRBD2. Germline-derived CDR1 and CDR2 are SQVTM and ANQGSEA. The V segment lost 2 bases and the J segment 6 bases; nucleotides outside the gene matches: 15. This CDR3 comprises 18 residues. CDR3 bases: TGCAGCGTTGAAACTGTGGGGACTAGCGGAAGGGGGGTCAATGAGCAGTTCTTC. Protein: CSVETVGTSGRGVNEQFF.

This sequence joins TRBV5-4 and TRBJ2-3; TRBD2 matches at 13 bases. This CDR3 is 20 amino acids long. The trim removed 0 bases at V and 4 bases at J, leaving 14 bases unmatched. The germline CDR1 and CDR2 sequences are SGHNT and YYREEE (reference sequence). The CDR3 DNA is TGTGCCAGCAGCTTGGGGGCACCGGGACTAGCGGGAAGACGCGCAGATACGCAGTATTTT. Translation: CASSLGAPGLAGRRADTQYF.

CDR3: CATSSGHDQETQYF. CDR3 in DNA: TGTGCCACCAGCAGCGGACACGATCAAGAGACCCAGTACTTC. The chain is built from TRBV15 and TRBJ2-5; perhaps TRBD1 as D (5 bases). This CDR3 is 14 amino acids long. V lost 3 bases and J 2 bases, leaving 10 bases between the germline ends. Germline V gives CDR1 LNHNV, CDR2 YYDKDF (reference sequence).

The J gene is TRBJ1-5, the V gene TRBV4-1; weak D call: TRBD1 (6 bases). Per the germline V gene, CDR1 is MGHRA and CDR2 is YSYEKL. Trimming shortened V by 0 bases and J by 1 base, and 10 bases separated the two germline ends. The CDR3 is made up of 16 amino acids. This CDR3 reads CASSQEGGGSNQPQHF. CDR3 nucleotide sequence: TGCGCCAGCAGCCAAGAAGGGGGAGGGAGCAATCAGCCCCAGCATTTT.

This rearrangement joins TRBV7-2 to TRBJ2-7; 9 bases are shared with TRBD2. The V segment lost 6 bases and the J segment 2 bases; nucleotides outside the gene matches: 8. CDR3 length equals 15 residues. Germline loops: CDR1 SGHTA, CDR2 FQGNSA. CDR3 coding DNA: TGTGCCAGCAGTCCTAGCGGGGTAGGACCCTACGAGCAGTACTTC. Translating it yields CASSPSGVGPYEQYF.

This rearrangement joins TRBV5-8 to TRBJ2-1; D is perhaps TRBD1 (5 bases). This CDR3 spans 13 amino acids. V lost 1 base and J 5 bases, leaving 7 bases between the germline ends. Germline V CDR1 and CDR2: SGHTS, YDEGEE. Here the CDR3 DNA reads TGTGCCAGCAGCTTGCGCAGGGACAATGAGCAGTTCTTC. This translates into CASSLRRDNEQFF.

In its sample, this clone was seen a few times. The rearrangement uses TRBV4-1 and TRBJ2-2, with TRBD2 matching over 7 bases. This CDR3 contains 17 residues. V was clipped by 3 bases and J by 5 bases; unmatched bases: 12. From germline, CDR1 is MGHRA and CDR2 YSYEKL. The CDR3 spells CASSHFGLVLRTGELFF. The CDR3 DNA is TGCGCCAGCAGCCACTTTGGACTAGTTTTGAGGACCGGGGAGCTGTTTTTT.